The 32 T cell receptor beta chains below come from one sample, sequenced in a study of early T cells in non-severe SARS-CoV-2 infection. MiXCR was run by TCRdb on the 5' RACE reads, yielding one entry per CDR3 protein. The table has under 45,000 distinct CDR3 sequences, approximately 11% seen once. The material sequenced was whole blood. All receptors come from an adult who was a healthcare worker with PCR-confirmed SARS-CoV-2 infection or an uninfected control (not recorded which).

The table lists this clonotype with many counts. The gene calls are TRBV7-9 and TRBJ1-2, with D unclear. V was trimmed by 1 base and J by 8 bases, leaving 8 bases between them. CDR1 is SEHNR and CDR2 is FQNEAQ in the germline V gene (reference sequence). CDR3 length: 12 amino acids. The CDR3 loop reads CASSLETSGYTF. In DNA, the CDR3 is TGTGCCAGCAGCTTAGAGACGAGCGGCTACACCTTC. Combining the CDR3 with reference TRBV7-9 and TRBJ1-2 gives the whole variable domain DTGVSQNPRHKITKRGQNVTFRCDPISEHNRLYWYRQTLGQGPEFLTYFQNEAQLEKSRLLSDRFSAERPKGSFSTLEIQRTEQGDSAMYLCASSLETSGYTFGSGTRLTVV.

The V gene is TRBV7-8, the J gene TRBJ1-5; D gene uncertain. Germline CDR1 is SGHVS and CDR2 is FQNEAQ. With 3 bases removed from V and 1 base from J, the gap between germline ends came to 10 bases. The CDR3 has 15 residues. In nucleotides, the CDR3 is TGTGCCAGCAGCTTCGGGCGAATGAGCAATCAGCCCCAGCATTTT. As protein: CASSFGRMSNQPQHF.

This clonotype was counted between two and nine times. The rearrangement joins TRBV4-2 to TRBJ1-3; no clear D. Trimming took off 0 bases at V and 1 base at J, with 16 bases between the two ends. Germline V lookup: CDR1 LGHNA, CDR2 YNFKEQ. The CDR3 spans 18 residues. This CDR3 reads CASSQDRQGYISGNTIYF. CDR3 coding DNA: TGTGCCAGCAGCCAAGATCGGCAAGGATATATTTCTGGAAACACCATATATTTT.

V is TRBV5-1 and J is TRBJ2-1, with a possible D match to TRBD1 (5 bases). Germline V CDR1 and CDR2: SGHRS, YFSETQ. The CDR3 has 14 residues. Between the trimmed V and J ends, which lost 1 base and 10 bases, there was a span of 15 bases. CDR3 sequence reads: CASSLLGPGREQFF. In nucleotides, the CDR3 is TGCGCCAGCAGCTTGTTAGGTCCAGGGCGGGAGCAGTTCTTC. Together with reference TRBV5-1 and TRBJ2-1, the CDR3 gives the full variable domain: KAGVTQTPRYLIKTRGQQVTLSCSPISGHRSVSWYQQTPGQGLQFLFEYFSETQRNKGNFPGRFSGRQFSNSRSEMNVSTLELGDSALYLCASSLLGPGREQFFGPGTRLTVL.

The table lists this clonotype with many counts. The chain carries TRBV2 and TRBJ1-2; a possible D gene is TRBD1 (5 bases). Germline CDR1 and CDR2: SNHLY and FYNNEI. V dropped 6 bases and J dropped 3 bases, with 23 bases sitting between them. The length of the CDR3 is 17 residues. CDR3 residues: CASRGEYLQKNDYGYTF. The CDR3 DNA follows: TGTGCCAGCAGAGGGGAGTATTTGCAGAAAAACGACTATGGCTACACCTTC. The whole variable domain, remainder taken from reference TRBV2 and TRBJ1-2, is EPEVTQTPSHQVTQMGQEVILRCVPISNHLYFYWYRQILGQKVEFLVSFYNNEISEKSEIFDDQFSVERPDGSNFTLKIRSTKLEDSAMYFCASRGEYLQKNDYGYTFGSGTRLTVV.

This clonotype turned up a few times. The chain employs TRBV5-4 and TRBJ1-1; D uncertain. CDR3 length: 14 amino acids. Germline V gene lookup returns CDR1 SGHNT and CDR2 YYREEE (reference sequence). Trimming left V 4 bases short and J 0 bases short, with 10 bases between. CDR3 amino acids: CASSPGLVNTEAFF. In DNA form, the CDR3 reads TGTGCCAGCAGCCCAGGACTGGTGAACACTGAAGCTTTCTTT.

This clonotype was recorded at least ten times. The chain couples TRBV7-2 to TRBJ2-4; TRBD2 matches at 7 bases. Germline values: CDR1 SGHTA, CDR2 FQGNSA. CDR3 length equals 14 residues. V lost 5 bases to trimming and J lost 7 bases; unmatched junction nucleotides: 8. The CDR3 DNA reads as TGTGCCAGCAGCCCCGGACTAGAAAATAACATTCAGTACTTC. Its protein is CASSPGLENNIQYF.

The table lists this clonotype with many counts. The V gene is TRBV20-1, the J gene TRBJ2-2, with no clear D. The V gene's germline CDR1 is DFQATT and CDR2 SNEGSKA (reference sequence). V lost 5 bases and J lost 0, with 13 bases in between. This CDR3 contains 15 residues. The CDR3 here is CSASARAANTGELFF. DNA for the CDR3: TGCAGTGCTTCTGCCCGGGCGGCGAACACCGGGGAGCTGTTTTTT.

V and J are TRBV30 and TRBJ2-7; D unresolved. Germline V gene lookup returns CDR1 GTSNPN and CDR2 SVGIG (reference sequence). CDR3 size: 12 residues. Trimming shortened V by 3 bases and J by 5 bases, and 11 bases separated the two germline ends. CDR3 DNA sequence: TGTGCCTGGAGAAGATCGACCCACGAGCAGTACTTC. This codes for CAWRRSTHEQYF.

V gene TRBV7-2 combines with J gene TRBJ2-4; a weak D match, TRBD2 (6 bases). With 0 bases removed from V and 3 bases from J, the gap between germline ends came to 12 bases. The CDR3 is 16 amino acids. Germline lookup yields CDR1 SGHTA and CDR2 FQGNSA. The CDR3 region has the DNA TGTGCCAGCAGCTTAGCTGGCCGGGAGCTCAAAAACATTCAGTACTTC. It translates to CASSLAGRELKNIQYF.

This clonotype has a count of ten or more. The V gene is TRBV19, the J gene TRBJ2-4; 8 bases are shared with TRBD2. The CDR3 contains 14 residues. Germline V gene lookup returns CDR1 LNHDA and CDR2 SQIVND (reference sequence). J gave up 8 bases and V 3 bases, and 6 bases lay outside the gene matches. Here the CDR3 reads CASSIRGGSDIQYF. CDR3 in DNA: TGTGCCAGTAGTATCCGGGGGGGTTCAGACATTCAGTACTTC.

This clonotype occurred a few times. This sequence joins TRBV12-3 or TRBV12-4 and TRBJ2-6; no clear D gene. CDR3 length: 12 amino acids. Deletions cut 6 bases from V and 2 bases from J, with 2 bases between. The CDR3 DNA is TGTGCCAGCAGGGCTGGGGCCAACGTCCTGACTTTC. Amino acid sequence: CASRAGANVLTF.

This clonotype was observed a handful of times. This chain links TRBV6-6 with TRBJ1-1; possible D gene TRBD1, 5 bases. CDR1 is MNHNY and CDR2 is SVGAGI in the germline V gene (reference sequence). Trimming cost V 5 bases and J 0 bases, with 10 bases left between them. The CDR3 extends over 14 amino acids. CDR3 residues: CASSGGQMNTEAFF. The CDR3 region has the DNA TGTGCCAGCAGTGGCGGACAAATGAACACTGAAGCTTTCTTT.

This clonotype was observed a handful of times. The rearrangement uses TRBV5-6 and TRBJ1-6; perhaps TRBD1 as D (6 bases). Per the germline V gene, CDR1 is SGHDT and CDR2 is YYEEEE. This CDR3 has 15 amino acids. V dropped 4 bases and J dropped 9 bases, with 17 bases sitting between them. The CDR3 reads CASSEPRGGGSPLHF. CDR3 DNA sequence: TGTGCCAGCAGCGAACCCAGGGGAGGGGGTTCACCCCTCCACTTT.

Only a few counts were recorded for this clonotype. The V call is TRBV9, the J call TRBJ1-1; D is perhaps TRBD1 (6 bases). Per the germline V gene, CDR1 is SGDLS and CDR2 is YYNGEE. V was trimmed by 3 bases and J by 5 bases, leaving 14 bases between them. The CDR3 length is 14 residues. In DNA form, the CDR3 reads TGTGCCAGCAGCGGGAAAGGGGGGTTAACTGAAGCTTTCTTT. It encodes CASSGKGGLTEAFF.

CDR3 DNA: TGTGCCAGCGACGACAGCTACAATGAGCAGTTCTTC. It yields the protein CASDDSYNEQFF. This chain links TRBV2 with TRBJ2-1; a weak D match, TRBD1 (5 bases). Germline V gives CDR1 SNHLY, CDR2 FYNNEI. Trimming took off 8 bases at V and 3 bases at J, with 8 bases between the two ends. This CDR3 is 12 amino acids long.

This clonotype was seen repeatedly, ten times or more. The chain combines TRBV30 with TRBJ2-1; D possibly corresponds to TRBD1 (5 bases). Trimming took off 0 bases at V and 5 bases at J, with 11 bases between the two ends. Germline CDR1 reads GTSNPN; CDR2 reads SVGIG (reference sequence). The CDR3 is made up of 14 amino acids. CDR3 in DNA: TGTGCCTGGAGTGTAGTGCAGGGAAACAATGAGCAGTTCTTC. Translation gives CAWSVVQGNNEQFF.

This clonotype was seen a few times. The chain combines TRBV11-1 with TRBJ1-1, with 10 bases matching TRBD1. V was pared by 2 bases and J by 3 bases, with 12 bases of the junction left unmatched. CDR1 is SGHAT, CDR2 FQDESV, per germline (reference sequence). The CDR3 extends over 18 amino acids. The CDR3 DNA reads as TGTGCCAGCAGCTTAAATGACAGGGGGCGAAGTTTTGACACTGAAGCTTTCTTT. This codes for CASSLNDRGRSFDTEAFF.

This chain connects TRBV7-2 to TRBJ2-3; 12 nucleotides agree with TRBD2. The CDR3 runs 19 residues. CDR1 is SGHTA, CDR2 FQGNSA, per germline. V shed 0 bases, J shed 5 bases, and the junction held 12 bases outside the gene matches. As DNA, the CDR3 is TGTGCCAGCAGCTTAGCCCGACTAGCGGGGGTGGGGGTAGGAGATACGCAGTATTTT. Residues: CASSLARLAGVGVGDTQYF.

The chain couples TRBV29-1 to TRBJ2-5, with D perhaps matching TRBD1 or TRBD2 (5 bases each). Per the germline V gene, CDR1 is SQVTM and CDR2 is ANQGSEA. V shed 7 bases and J shed 9 bases, with 15 bases lying between them. The CDR3 covers 11 residues. CDR3 region: CSGDLIGAQYF. CDR3 DNA: TGCAGCGGGGACCTCATCGGGGCCCAGTACTTC.

This clonotype has at least ten counts. The chain combines TRBV4-3 with TRBJ2-5; TRBD1 aligns across 7 bases. V shed 4 bases, J shed 7 bases, and the junction held 15 bases outside the gene matches. There are 16 residues in the CDR3. Germline CDR1 is LGHNA and CDR2 is YSLEER. CDR3 sequence reads: CASSRDPQGEPVTQYF. The DNA for the CDR3 is TGCGCCAGCAGCCGTGATCCGCAGGGGGAGCCGGTGACCCAGTACTTC.

On this clonotype itself: A read error is possible here, since a much larger clone lies one base away. V usage is TRBV4-1 and J usage is TRBJ2-7; 8 nucleotides align to TRBD1. The V gene end was trimmed by 1 base and the J gene end by 3 bases; junction bases not matched to a gene: 8. In germline, CDR1 is MGHRA, CDR2 YSYEKL. The CDR3 contains 16 residues. CDR3 sequence (DNA): TGCGCCAGCAGCCAAGTCGGGACAGGCAGCCTCTACGAGCAGTACTTC. Encoded protein: CASSQVGTGSLYEQYF.

In this sample, this clonotype turned up a few times. V gene TRBV12-3 or TRBV12-4 combines with J gene TRBJ2-3; D remains unclear. This CDR3 region has 17 residues. Trimming pared 5 bases from V and 0 bases from J, leaving 18 bases between. The CDR3 protein is CASSGSPGSPSTDTQYF. CDR3 DNA: TGTGCCAGCAGTGGATCGCCCGGGTCCCCTAGCACAGATACGCAGTATTTT.

This clonotype was seen repeatedly, ten times or more. This chain connects TRBV12-3 or TRBV12-4 to TRBJ1-2; no reliable D call. The CDR3 sequence is 14 residues long. Trimming cost V 5 bases and J 0 bases, with 10 bases left between them. The CDR3 DNA is TGTGCCAGCAGTCGGAGGGATCCTAACTATGGCTACACCTTC. Protein: CASSRRDPNYGYTF.

In its sample, this clonotype was seen many times. The chain couples TRBV12-3 or TRBV12-4 to TRBJ2-5, with D perhaps TRBD2 (5 bases). The CDR3 has 15 amino acids. Trimming shortened V by 5 bases and J by 1 base, and 14 bases separated the two germline ends. The CDR3 bases are TGTGCCAGCAGTAACAGACGGGGAAGCCAAGAGACCCAGTACTTC. Amino acids: CASSNRRGSQETQYF.

This clonotype was counted a few times. V gene TRBV6-2 or TRBV6-3 combines with J gene TRBJ2-6; 12 bases agree with TRBD1. The J segment lost 4 bases and the V segment lost 7 bases, leaving 8 bases of the junction unmatched. Germline loops: CDR1 MNHEY, CDR2 SVGEGT. CDR3 size: 17 residues. CDR3 bases: TGTGCCAGCAAAAGACCGGGACAGGGGGCCGGGGCCAACGTCCTGACTTTC. This translates into CASKRPGQGAGANVLTF.

This clonotype was recorded at least ten times. The chain employs TRBV6-6 and TRBJ2-1; D is uncertain. The CDR3 is 12 residues long. CDR1 MNHNY and CDR2 SVGAGI come from the germline V gene (reference sequence). V dropped 2 bases and J dropped 13 bases, with 12 bases sitting between them. DNA of the CDR3: TGTGCCAGCAGTTACGTCCAGTCCTCTCAGTTCTTC. Amino acid sequence: CASSYVQSSQFF.

This sequence joins TRBV11-2 and TRBJ1-2; no clear D gene. V lost 5 bases and J lost 0, with 10 bases in between. The CDR3 spans 14 residues. The germline CDR1 and CDR2 sequences are SGHAT and FQNNGV. The CDR3, as DNA: TGTGCCAGCAGCCGGATGCTAGCTAACTATGGCTACACCTTC. Its protein is CASSRMLANYGYTF.

This clonotype was seen many times. This sequence joins TRBV7-9 and TRBJ2-6, with a weak D call TRBD1 (5 bases). CDR3 length equals 14 residues. Germline lookup yields CDR1 SEHNR and CDR2 FQNEAQ (reference sequence). V lost 5 bases, J lost 1 base, and 6 bases lay in between. As DNA, the CDR3 is TGTGCCAGCAGCCACAGGTCTGGGGCCAACGTCCTGACTTTC. Amino acids: CASSHRSGANVLTF.

This clonotype was detected ten times or more. CDR3 sequence: CSVEGLAGGRGKQYF. Written as DNA, the CDR3 is TGCAGCGTTGAGGGACTAGCGGGGGGCCGGGGGAAGCAGTACTTC. The chain joins TRBV29-1 to TRBJ2-7; TRBD2 agrees at 15 bases. Trimming removed 3 bases from V and 8 bases from J; junction bases left unmatched: 8. Germline lookup yields CDR1 SQVTM and CDR2 ANQGSEA. This CDR3 region has 15 residues.

J is TRBJ1-4 and V is TRBV5-5; no clear D. Trimming took 3 bases from V and 8 from J, leaving 14 bases between them. Per the germline V gene, CDR1 is SGHKS and CDR2 is YYEKEE (reference sequence). The CDR3 runs 14 residues. CDR3: CASSSGATGEKLFF. In nucleotides, the CDR3 is TGTGCCAGCAGCTCGGGAGCGACGGGGGAAAAACTGTTTTTT.

This clonotype has a count of ten or more. V and J are TRBV5-1 and TRBJ1-2; 8 bases line up with TRBD1. Germline-derived CDR1 and CDR2 are SGHRS and YFSETQ. CDR3 size: 14 residues. Trimming removed 4 bases from V and 6 bases from J; junction bases left unmatched: 8. DNA of the CDR3: TGCGCCAGCAGCCCCTGGCAGGGGGCGGATGGCTACACCTTC. Its translation: CASSPWQGADGYTF.